This TCR beta chain was sequenced in a study of T-cell memory formation after mild COVID-19. Study outcomes and limitations: Pre-infection memory carried some responding clones, suggesting that cross-reactive memory joined.

5'RACE with constant-segment primers yielded barcoded, UMI-tagged TCR alpha and TCR beta cDNA libraries. TCRdb redid the calling of the 5' RACE reads with MiXCR, one entry per CDR3 protein. The sample lists under 300,000 distinct CDR3 sequences, around 10% occurring once. Trimming stripped 4 bases from V and 0 bases from J, with 13 bases between. Per the germline V gene, CDR1 is GTSNPN and CDR2 is SVGIG (reference sequence). There are 15 residues in the CDR3. This clonotype was seen a handful of times. No antigen is known for it. This sequence originates from a man between 18 and 29 years old who had mild COVID-19 (a few samples of this study predate the infection). Cell type and time point are not known. The genes are TRBV30 and TRBJ1-3; D unclear. The source material was PBMCs or a T cell subset sorted from them (not recorded which). The CDR3: CAWNFIANSGNTIYF. In DNA form, the CDR3 reads TGTGCCTGGAATTTCATCGCTAACTCTGGAAACACCATATATTTT. The whole variable domain, filled in from reference TRBV30 and TRBJ1-3, reads SQTIHQWPATLVQPVGSPLSLECTVEGTSNPNLYWYRQAAGRGLQLLFYSVGIGQISSEVPQNLSASRPQDRQFILSSKKLLLSDSGFYLCAWNFIANSGNTIYFGEGSWLTVV.